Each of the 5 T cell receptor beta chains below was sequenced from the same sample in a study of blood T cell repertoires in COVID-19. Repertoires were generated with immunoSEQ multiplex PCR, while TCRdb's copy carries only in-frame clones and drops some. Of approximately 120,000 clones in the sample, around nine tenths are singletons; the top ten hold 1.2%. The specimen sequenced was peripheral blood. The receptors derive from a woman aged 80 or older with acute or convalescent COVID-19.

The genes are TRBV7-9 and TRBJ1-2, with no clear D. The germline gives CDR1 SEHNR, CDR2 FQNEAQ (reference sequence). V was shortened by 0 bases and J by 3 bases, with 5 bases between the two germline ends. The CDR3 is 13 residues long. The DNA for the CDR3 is TGTGCCAGCAGCTTAGCGGGAGACTATGGCTACACCTTC. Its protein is CASSLAGDYGYTF.

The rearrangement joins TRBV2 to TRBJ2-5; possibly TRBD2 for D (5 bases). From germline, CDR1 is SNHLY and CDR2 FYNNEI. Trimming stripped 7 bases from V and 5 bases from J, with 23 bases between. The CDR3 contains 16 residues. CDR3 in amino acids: CASTRGLGLARETQYF. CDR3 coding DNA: TGTGCCAGCACCCGCGGGCTAGGACTTGCGAGGGAGACCCAGTACTTC.

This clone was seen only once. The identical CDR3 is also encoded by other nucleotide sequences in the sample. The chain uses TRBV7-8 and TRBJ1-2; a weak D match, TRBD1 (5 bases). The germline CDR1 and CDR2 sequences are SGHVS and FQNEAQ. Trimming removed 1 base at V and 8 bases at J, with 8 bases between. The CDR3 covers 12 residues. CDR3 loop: CASSLGGDGYTF. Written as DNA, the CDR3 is TGTGCCAGCAGCTTAGGGGGGGACGGCTACACCTTC.

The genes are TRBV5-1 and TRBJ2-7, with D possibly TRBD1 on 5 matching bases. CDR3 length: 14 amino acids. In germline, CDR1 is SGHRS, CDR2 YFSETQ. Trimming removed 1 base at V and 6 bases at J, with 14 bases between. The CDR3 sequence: CASSLSAGSREQYF. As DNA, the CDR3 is TGCGCCAGCAGCTTGAGTGCAGGGTCACGCGAGCAGTACTTC.

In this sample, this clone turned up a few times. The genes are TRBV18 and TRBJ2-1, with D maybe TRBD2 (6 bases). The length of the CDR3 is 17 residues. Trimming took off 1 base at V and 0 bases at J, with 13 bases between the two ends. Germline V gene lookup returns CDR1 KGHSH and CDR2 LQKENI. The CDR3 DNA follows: TGTGCCAGCTCACCACGGGGCGGGGCCCACTCCTACAATGAGCAGTTCTTC. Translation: CASSPRGGAHSYNEQFF.